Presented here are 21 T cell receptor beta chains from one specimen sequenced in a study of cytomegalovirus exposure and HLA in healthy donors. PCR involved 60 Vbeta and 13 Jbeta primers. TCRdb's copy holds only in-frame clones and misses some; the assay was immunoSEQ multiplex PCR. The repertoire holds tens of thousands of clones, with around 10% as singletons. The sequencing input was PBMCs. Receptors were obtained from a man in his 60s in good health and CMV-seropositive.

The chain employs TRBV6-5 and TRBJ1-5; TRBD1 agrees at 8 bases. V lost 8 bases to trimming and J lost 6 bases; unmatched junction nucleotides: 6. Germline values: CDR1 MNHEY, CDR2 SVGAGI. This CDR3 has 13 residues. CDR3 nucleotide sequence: TGTGCCAGCGCCAGGGGGCCCGTTCAGCCCCAGCATTTT. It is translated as CASARGPVQPQHF.

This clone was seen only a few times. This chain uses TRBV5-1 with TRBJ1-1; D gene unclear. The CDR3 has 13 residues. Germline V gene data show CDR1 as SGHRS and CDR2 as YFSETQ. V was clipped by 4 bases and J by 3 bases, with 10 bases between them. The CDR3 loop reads CASSQDQDTEAFF. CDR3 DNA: TGCGCCAGCAGCCAGGATCAGGACACTGAAGCTTTCTTT.

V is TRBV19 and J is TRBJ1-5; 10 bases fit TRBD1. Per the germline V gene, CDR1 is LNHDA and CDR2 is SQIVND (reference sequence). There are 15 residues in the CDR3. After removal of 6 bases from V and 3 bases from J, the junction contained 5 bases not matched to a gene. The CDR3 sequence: CASRGDRGYNQPQHF. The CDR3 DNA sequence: TGTGCCAGTAGGGGGGACAGGGGATACAATCAGCCCCAGCATTTT.

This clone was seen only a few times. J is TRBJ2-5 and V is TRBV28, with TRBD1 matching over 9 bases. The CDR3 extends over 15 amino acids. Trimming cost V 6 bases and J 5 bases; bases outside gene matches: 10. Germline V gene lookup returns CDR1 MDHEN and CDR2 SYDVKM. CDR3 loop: CASSKIGQGKETQYF. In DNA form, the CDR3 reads TGTGCCAGCAGCAAAATAGGACAGGGGAAGGAGACCCAGTACTTC.

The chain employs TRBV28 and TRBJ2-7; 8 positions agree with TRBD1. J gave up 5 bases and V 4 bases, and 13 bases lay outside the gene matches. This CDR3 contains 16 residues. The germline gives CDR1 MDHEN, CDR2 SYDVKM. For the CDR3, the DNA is TGTGCCAGCAGTTCTGGACAGGGCAGTAGAATCCACGAGCAGTACTTC. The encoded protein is CASSSGQGSRIHEQYF. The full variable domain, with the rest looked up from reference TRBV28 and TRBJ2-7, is DVKVTQSSRYLVKRTGEKVFLECVQDMDHENMFWYRQDPGLGLRLIYFSYDVKMKEKGDIPEGYSVSREKKERFSLILESASTNQTSMYLCASSSGQGSRIHEQYFGPGTRLTVT.

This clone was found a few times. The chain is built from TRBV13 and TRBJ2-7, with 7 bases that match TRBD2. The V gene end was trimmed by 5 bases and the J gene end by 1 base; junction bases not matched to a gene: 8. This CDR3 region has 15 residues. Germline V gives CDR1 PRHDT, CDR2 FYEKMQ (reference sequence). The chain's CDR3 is CASSPVGGGSYEQYF. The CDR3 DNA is TGTGCCAGCAGCCCCGTCGGGGGAGGGTCCTACGAGCAGTACTTC.

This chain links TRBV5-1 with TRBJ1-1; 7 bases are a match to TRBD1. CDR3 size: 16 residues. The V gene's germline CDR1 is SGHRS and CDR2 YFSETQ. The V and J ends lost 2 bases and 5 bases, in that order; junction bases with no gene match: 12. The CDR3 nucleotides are TGCGCCAGCAGCTTAACGACAGGGACGTTTTGGACTGAAGCTTTCTTT. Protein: CASSLTTGTFWTEAFF.

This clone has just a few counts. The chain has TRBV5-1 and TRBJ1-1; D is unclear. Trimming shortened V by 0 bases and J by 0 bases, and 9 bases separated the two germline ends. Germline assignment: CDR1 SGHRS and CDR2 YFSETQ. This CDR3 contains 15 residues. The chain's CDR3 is CASSLAPVLNTEAFF. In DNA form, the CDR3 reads TGCGCCAGCAGCTTGGCCCCGGTCTTGAACACTGAAGCTTTCTTT.

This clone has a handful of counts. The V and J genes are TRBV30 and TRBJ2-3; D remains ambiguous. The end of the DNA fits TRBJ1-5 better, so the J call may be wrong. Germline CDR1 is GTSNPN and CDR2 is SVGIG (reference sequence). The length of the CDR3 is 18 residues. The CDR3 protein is CAWSGLAGGILPTDTQHF. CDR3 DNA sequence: TGTGCCTGGAGTGGACTAGCGGGAGGCATCTTACCCACAGATACGCAGCATTTT.

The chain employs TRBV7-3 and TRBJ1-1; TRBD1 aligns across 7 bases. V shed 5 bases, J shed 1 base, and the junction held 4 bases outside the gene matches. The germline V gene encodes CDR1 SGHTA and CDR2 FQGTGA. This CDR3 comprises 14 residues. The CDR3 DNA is TGTGCCAGCAGCCTAGGACAGGCGAACACTGAAGCTTTCTTT. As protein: CASSLGQANTEAFF.

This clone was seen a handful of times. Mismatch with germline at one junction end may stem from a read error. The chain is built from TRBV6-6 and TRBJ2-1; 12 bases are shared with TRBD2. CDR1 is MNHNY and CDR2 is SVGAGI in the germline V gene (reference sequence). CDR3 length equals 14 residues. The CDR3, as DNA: TGTGTCAGCACCTCTAGCGGGGGGGCTGTTGAGCAGTTCTTC. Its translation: CVSTSSGGAVEQFF.

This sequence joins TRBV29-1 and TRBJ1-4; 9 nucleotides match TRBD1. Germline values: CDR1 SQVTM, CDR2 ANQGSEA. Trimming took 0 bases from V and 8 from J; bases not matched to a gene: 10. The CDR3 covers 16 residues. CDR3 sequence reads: CSVEEYPGTGREKLFF. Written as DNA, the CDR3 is TGCAGCGTTGAAGAATACCCGGGGACAGGGCGCGAAAAACTGTTTTTT.

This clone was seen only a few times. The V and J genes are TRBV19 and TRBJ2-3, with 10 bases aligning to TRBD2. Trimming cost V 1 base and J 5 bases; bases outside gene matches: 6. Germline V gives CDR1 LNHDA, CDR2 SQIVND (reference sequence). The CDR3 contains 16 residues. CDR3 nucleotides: TGTGCCAGTAGTATAGTCGGTAGCGGGGGGAAAGATACGCAGTATTTT. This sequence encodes CASSIVGSGGKDTQYF. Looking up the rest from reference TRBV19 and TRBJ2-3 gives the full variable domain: DGGITQSPKYLFRKEGQNVTLSCEQNLNHDAMYWYRQDPGQGLRLIYYSQIVNDFQKGDIAEGYSVSREKKESFPLTVTSAQKNPTAFYLCASSIVGSGGKDTQYFGPGTRLTVL.

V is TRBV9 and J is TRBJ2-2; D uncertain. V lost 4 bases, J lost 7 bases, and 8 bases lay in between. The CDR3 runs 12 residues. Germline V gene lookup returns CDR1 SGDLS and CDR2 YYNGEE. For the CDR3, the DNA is TGTGCCAGCAGCCCCCTCGGCGGGGAGCTGTTTTTT. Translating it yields CASSPLGGELFF.

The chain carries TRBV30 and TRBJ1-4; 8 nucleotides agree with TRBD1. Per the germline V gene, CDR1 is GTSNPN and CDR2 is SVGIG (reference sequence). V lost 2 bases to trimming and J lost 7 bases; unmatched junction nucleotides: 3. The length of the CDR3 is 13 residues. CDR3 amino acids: CAWSFGQGEKLFF. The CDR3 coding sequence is TGTGCCTGGAGTTTCGGACAGGGTGAAAAACTGTTTTTT.

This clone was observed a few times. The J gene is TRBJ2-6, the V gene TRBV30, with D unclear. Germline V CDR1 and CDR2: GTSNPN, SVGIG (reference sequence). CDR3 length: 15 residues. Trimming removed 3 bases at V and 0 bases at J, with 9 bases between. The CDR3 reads CAWSLYGSGANVLTF. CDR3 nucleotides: TGTGCCTGGAGCCTCTACGGCTCTGGGGCCAACGTCCTGACTTTC.

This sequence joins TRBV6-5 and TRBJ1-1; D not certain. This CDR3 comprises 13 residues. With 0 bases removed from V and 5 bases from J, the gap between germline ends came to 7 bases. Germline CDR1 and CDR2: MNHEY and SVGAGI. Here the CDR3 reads CASSYSSRTEAFF. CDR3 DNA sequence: TGTGCCAGCAGTTACTCGTCGCGGACTGAAGCTTTCTTT.

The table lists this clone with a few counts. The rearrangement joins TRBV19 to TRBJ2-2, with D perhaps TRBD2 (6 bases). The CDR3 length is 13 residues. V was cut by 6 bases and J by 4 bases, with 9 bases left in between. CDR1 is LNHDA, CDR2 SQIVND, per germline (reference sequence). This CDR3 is CASSGSPTGELFF. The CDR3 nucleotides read TGTGCCAGTAGCGGGAGTCCCACCGGGGAGCTGTTTTTT.

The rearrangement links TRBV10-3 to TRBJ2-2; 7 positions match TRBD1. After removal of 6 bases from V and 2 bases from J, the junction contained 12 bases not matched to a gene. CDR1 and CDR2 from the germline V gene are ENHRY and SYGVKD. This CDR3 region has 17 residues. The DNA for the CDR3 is TGTGCCATCAGCGCCTGGGACAGAGGTGCAAACACCGGGGAGCTGTTTTTT. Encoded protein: CAISAWDRGANTGELFF.

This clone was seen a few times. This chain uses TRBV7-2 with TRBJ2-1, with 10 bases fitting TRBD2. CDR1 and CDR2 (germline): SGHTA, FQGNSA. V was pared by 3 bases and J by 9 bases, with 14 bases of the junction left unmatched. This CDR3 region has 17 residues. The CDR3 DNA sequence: TGTGCCAGCAGCTTGGGACGGACTAGCGGCTCCTTAGGTGAGCAGTTCTTC. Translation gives CASSLGRTSGSLGEQFF. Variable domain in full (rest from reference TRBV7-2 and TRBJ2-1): GAGVSQSPSNKVTEKGKDVELRCDPISGHTALYWYRQSLGQGLEFLIYFQGNSAPDKSGLPSDRFSAERTGGSVSTLTIQRTQQEDSAVYLCASSLGRTSGSLGEQFFGPGTRLTVL.

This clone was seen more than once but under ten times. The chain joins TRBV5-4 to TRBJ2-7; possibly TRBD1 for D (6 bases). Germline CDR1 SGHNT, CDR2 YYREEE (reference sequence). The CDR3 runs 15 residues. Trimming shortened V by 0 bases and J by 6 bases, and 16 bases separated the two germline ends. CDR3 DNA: TGTGCCAGCAGCTTGGCCAATGGGCAGGGGAGCGAGCAGTACGTC. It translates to CASSLANGQGSEQYV.